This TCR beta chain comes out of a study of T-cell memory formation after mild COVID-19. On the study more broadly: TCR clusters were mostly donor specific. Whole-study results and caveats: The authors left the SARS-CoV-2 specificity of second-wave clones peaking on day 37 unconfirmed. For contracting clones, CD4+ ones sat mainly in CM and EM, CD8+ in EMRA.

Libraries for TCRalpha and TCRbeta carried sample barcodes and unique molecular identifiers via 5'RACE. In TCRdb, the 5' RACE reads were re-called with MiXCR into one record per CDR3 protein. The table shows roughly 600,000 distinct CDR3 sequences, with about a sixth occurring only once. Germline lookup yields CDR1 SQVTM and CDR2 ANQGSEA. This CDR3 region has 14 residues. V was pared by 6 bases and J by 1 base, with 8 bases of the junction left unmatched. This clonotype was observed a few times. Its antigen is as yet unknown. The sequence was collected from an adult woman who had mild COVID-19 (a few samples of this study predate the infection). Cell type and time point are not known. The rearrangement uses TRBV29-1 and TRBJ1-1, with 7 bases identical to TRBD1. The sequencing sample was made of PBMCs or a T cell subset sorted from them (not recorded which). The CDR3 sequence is CSVLSRGGNTEAFF. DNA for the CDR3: TGCAGCGTCCTAAGCAGGGGGGGGAACACTGAAGCTTTCTTT. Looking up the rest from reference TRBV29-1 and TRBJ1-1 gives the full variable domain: SAVISQKPSRDICQRGTSLTIQCQVDSQVTMMFWYRQQPGQSLTLIATANQGSEATYESGFVIDKFPISRPNLTFSTLTVSNMSPEDSSIYLCSVLSRGGNTEAFFGQGTRLTVV.